This T cell receptor (beta chain) comes out of a study of breast tumors, draining lymph nodes, adjacent tissues (dated by TCRdb to 2016 to 2017). Looking at the study overall: The study compared TCR beta repertoires across tumor, adjacent nontumor tissue and axillary lymph nodes from breast cancer patients. The study was designed to assess the relationships and possible T-cell exchange between tumor, surrounding tissue and draining lymph node repertoires in human breast cancer. Broader findings and caveats from the paper: The similarity between tumor and nontumor tissue repertoires was significantly greater in luminal-like breast cancer than in basal-like breast cancer. Tumors showed preferential V and J gene usage, and their T-cell repertoire diversity fell below that of lymph nodes yet above that of nontumor tissue. The conclusion that tumor T cells originate in lymph nodes was framed as consistent with a hypothesis rather than directly demonstrated. The data were considered consistent with most tumor T cells being derived from the lymph node and subsequently expanding within tumor tissue.

This clonotype came up once. This receptor's antigen is unknown. Per-base qualities were not stored, and no clone one base away is much larger. One read alone provides weak support. TCRdb shows the sequencer as Illumina HiSeq 2000. Multiplex PCR amplification was used to build the TCR beta chain libraries. The amplified TCR beta chain products were analyzed by high-throughput sequencing. TCRdb took the public reads, trimmed them with fastp at Q25, ran MiXCR for clone calling and kept in-frame beta chains. Duplicate CDR3 protein sequences are folded into a single record with the most common DNA and genes. This sample lists 50,000 to 55,000 distinct CDR3 sequences; under 55% were detected once. The top ten clonotypes cover over 9.5% of the sample. The sequenced sample was breast tumor tissue. The sequence derives from a female donor with breast cancer. Some clones in this sample may be carry-over from other donors' samples.

The bases are TGTGCCAGCGGCTCCCAGGGTTCGGAGGGCTACACCTTC. It encodes CASGSQGSEGYTF. The rearrangement combines TRBV12-3 or TRBV12-4 with TRBJ1-2, with a weak D call of TRBD1 (5 bases match). The CDR3 sequence holds 13 residues, the cysteine and phenylalanine included. The read is trimmed to its CDR3 DNA, 39 bases read in frame from base 1. Relative to germline, V is 8 bases shorter and J is 8 bases shorter, with 18 bases between their ends.